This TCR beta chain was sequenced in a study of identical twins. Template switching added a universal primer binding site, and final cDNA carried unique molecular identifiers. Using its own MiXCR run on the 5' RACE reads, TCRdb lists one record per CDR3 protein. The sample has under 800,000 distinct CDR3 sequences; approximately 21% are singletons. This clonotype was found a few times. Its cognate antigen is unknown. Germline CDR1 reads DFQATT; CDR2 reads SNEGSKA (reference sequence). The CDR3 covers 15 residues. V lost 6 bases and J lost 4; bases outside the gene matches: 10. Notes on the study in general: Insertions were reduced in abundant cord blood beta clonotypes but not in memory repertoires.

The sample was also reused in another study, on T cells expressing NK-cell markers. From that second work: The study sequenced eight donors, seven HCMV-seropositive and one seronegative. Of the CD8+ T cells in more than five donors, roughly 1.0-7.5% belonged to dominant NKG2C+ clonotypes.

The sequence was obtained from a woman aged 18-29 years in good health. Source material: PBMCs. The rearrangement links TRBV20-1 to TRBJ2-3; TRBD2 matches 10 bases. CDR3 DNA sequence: TGCAGTGCCCAGATAGCGGGAGGTAGTTCAGATACGCAGTATTTT. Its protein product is CSAQIAGGSSDTQYF.